These 6 T cell receptor beta chains came from one sample sequenced in a study of blood T cell repertoires in COVID-19. Here immunoSEQ multiplex PCR was the method, and the copy in TCRdb shows in-frame clones only, minus some. This table holds about 82,000 clones, roughly 80% found once. Sequenced sample: peripheral blood. Receptors were obtained from a man in his fifties or sixties with COVID-19, enrolled during active disease.

The V gene is TRBV2, the J gene TRBJ1-1; a weak D match, TRBD1 (5 bases). There are 10 residues in the CDR3. Germline-derived CDR1 and CDR2 are SNHLY and FYNNEI. Trimming removed 4 bases at V and 11 bases at J, with 8 bases between. This chain's CDR3 is CASSAGRAFF. The CDR3, as DNA: TGTGCCAGCAGTGCAGGGAGGGCTTTCTTT. Full variable domain (rest looked up from reference TRBV2 and TRBJ1-1): EPEVTQTPSHQVTQMGQEVILRCVPISNHLYFYWYRQILGQKVEFLVSFYNNEISEKSEIFDDQFSVERPDGSNFTLKIRSTKLEDSAMYFCASSAGRAFFGQGTRLTVV.

The chain has TRBV12-3 or TRBV12-4 and TRBJ2-5; D perhaps matches TRBD1 (6 bases). The V and J ends lost 5 bases and 6 bases respectively, with 13 bases between them. The CDR3 runs 13 residues. The CDR3 protein is CASSQGQTQTQYF. The CDR3 nucleotides are TGTGCCAGCAGTCAAGGACAGACACAGACCCAGTACTTC.

This clone was recorded only once. The gene calls are TRBV19 and TRBJ1-1; perhaps TRBD1 as D (5 bases). The CDR3 runs 14 residues. The germline V gene has CDR1 LNHDA and CDR2 SQIVND (reference sequence). V was cut by 4 bases and J by 3 bases, with 12 bases left in between. CDR3: CASSKDTFYTEAFF. CDR3 coding DNA: TGTGCCAGTAGTAAGGACACATTTTACACTGAAGCTTTCTTT.

The chain links TRBV10-3 to TRBJ2-7; 10 bases are shared with TRBD1. Germline CDR1 and CDR2: ENHRY and SYGVKD. The V gene end was trimmed by 10 bases and the J gene end by 4 bases; junction bases not matched to a gene: 7. The CDR3 is 13 residues long. CDR3 sequence (DNA): TGTGCCACCGCTGGACAGGGGGATTACGAGCAGTACTTC. It encodes CATAGQGDYEQYF.

V gene TRBV7-9 combines with J gene TRBJ1-6, with 10 bases aligning to TRBD1. The CDR3 sequence is 15 residues long. CDR1 is SEHNR, CDR2 FQNEAQ, per germline (reference sequence). The V segment lost 0 bases and the J segment 12 bases; nucleotides outside the gene matches: 5. The CDR3 sequence: CASSLATGGGEPLHF. DNA of the CDR3: TGTGCCAGCAGCTTAGCGACAGGGGGCGGGGAACCCCTCCACTTT.

The genes are TRBV27 and TRBJ1-1; D is unclear. This CDR3 is built from 15 residues. Trimming took 2 bases from V and 0 from J, leaving 10 bases between them. CDR1 and CDR2 (germline): MNHEY, SMNVEV (reference sequence). CDR3 protein: CASSLGGFMNTEAFF. The DNA for the CDR3 is TGTGCCAGCAGTTTAGGTGGCTTCATGAACACTGAAGCTTTCTTT.